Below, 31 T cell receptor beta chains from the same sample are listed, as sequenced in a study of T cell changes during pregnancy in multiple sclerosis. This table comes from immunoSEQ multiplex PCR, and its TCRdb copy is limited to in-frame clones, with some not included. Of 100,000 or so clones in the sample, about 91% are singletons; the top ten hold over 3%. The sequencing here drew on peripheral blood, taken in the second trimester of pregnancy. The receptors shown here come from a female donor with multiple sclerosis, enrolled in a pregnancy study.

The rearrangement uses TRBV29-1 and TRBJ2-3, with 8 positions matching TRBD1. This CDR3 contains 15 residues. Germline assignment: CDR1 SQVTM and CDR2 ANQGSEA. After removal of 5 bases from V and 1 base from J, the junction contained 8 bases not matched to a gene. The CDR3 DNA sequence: TGCAGCGTTCCCCCCCCGACAGGGGGCACAGATACGCAGTATTTT. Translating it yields CSVPPPTGGTDTQYF.

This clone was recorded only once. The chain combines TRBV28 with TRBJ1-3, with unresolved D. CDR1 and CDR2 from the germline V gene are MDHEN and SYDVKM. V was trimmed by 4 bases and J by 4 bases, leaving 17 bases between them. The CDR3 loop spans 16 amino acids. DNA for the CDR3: TGTGCCAGCAGTTACAGACCCGGGAGTCCAGGAAACACCATATATTTT. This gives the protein CASSYRPGSPGNTIYF.

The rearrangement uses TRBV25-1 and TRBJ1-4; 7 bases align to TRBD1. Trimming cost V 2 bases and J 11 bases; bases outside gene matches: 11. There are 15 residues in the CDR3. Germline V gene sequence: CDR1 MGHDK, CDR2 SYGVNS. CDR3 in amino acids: CASSERGQGLGKLFF. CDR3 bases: TGTGCCAGCAGTGAAAGGGGGCAGGGACTGGGGAAACTGTTTTTT.

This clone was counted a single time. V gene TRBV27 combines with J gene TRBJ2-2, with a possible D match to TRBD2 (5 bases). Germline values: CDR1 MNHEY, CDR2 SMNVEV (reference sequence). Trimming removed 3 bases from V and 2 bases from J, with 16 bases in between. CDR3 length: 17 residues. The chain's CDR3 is CASSFLSGKANTGELFF. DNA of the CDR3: TGTGCCAGCAGTTTTTTGTCCGGGAAAGCAAACACCGGGGAGCTGTTTTTT.

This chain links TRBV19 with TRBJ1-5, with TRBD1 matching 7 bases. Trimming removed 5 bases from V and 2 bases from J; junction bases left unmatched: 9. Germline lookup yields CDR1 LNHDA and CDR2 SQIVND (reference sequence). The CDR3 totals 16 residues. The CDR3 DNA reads TGTGCCAGTAGTCCCCCTCCTACAGGGGGCAATCAGCCCCAGCATTTT. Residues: CASSPPPTGGNQPQHF.

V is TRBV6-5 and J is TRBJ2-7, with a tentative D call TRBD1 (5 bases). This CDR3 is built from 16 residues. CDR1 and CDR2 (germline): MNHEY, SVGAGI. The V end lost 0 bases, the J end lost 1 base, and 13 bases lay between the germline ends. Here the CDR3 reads CASSYSWGRVSYEQYF. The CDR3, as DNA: TGTGCCAGCAGTTACTCTTGGGGCAGGGTATCCTACGAGCAGTACTTC.

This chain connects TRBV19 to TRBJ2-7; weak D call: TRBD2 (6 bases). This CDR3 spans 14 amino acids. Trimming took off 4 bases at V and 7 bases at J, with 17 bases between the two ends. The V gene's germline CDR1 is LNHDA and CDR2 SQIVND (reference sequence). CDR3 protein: CASSTPGTPVEQYF. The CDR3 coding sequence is TGTGCCAGTAGTACGCCCGGGACTCCCGTGGAGCAGTACTTC.

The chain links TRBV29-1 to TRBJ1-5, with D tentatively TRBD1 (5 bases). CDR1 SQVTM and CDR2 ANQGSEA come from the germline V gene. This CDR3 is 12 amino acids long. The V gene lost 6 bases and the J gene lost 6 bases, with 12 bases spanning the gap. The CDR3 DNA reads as TGCAGCGTGGGGGGGGAGAGTCAGCCCCAGCATTTT. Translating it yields CSVGGESQPQHF.

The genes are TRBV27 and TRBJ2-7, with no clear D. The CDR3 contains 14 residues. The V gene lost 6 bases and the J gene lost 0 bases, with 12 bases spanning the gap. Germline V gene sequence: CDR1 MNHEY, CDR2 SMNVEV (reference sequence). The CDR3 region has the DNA TGTGCCAGCAGGTTTCAGGATTCCTCCTACGAGCAGTACTTC. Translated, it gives CASRFQDSSYEQYF.

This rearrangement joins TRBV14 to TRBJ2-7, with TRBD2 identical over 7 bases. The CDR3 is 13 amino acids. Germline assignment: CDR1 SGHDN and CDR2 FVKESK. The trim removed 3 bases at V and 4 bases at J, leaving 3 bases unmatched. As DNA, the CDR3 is TGTGCCAGCAGCCATGCTAGCGGTTACGAGCAGTACTTC. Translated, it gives CASSHASGYEQYF. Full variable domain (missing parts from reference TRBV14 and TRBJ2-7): EAGVTQFPSHSVIEKGQTVTLRCDPISGHDNLYWYRRVMGKEIKFLLHFVKESKQDESGMPNNRFLAERTGGTYSTLKVQPAELEDSGVYFCASSHASGYEQYFGPGTRLTVT.

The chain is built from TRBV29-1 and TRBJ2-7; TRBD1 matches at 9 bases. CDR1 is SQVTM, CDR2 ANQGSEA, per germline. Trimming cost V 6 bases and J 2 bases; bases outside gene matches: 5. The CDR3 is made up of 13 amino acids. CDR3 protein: CSVSGTGTYEQYF. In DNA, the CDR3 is TGCAGCGTCTCCGGGACAGGGACCTACGAGCAGTACTTC.

CDR3 protein: CASSQEQGFNQPQHF. CDR3 sequence (DNA): TGTGCCAGCAGCCAAGAACAGGGATTCAATCAGCCCCAGCATTTT. The chain recombines TRBV4-2 with TRBJ1-5, with a tentative D call TRBD1 (6 bases). V gave up 0 bases and J gave up 3 bases, with 9 bases separating them. From germline, CDR1 is LGHNA and CDR2 YNFKEQ. The CDR3 extends over 15 amino acids.

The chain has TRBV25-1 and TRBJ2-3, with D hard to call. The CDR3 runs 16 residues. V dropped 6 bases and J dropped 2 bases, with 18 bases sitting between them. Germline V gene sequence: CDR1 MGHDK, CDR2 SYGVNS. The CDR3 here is CASSKYSLDNTDTQYF. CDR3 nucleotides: TGTGCCAGCAGCAAGTATAGCCTGGATAACACAGATACGCAGTATTTT. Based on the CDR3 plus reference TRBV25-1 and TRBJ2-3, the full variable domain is EADIYQTPRYLVIGTGKKITLECSQTMGHDKMYWYQQDPGMELHLIHYSYGVNSTEKGDLSSESTVSRIRTEHFPLTLESARPSHTSQYLCASSKYSLDNTDTQYFGPGTRLTVL.

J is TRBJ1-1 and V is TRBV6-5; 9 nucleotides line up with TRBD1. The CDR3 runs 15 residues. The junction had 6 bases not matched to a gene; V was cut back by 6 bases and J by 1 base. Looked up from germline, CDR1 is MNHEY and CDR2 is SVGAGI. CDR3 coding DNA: TGTGCCAGCAGGTGGGACAGGGACCCGAACACTGAAGCTTTCTTT. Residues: CASRWDRDPNTEAFF.

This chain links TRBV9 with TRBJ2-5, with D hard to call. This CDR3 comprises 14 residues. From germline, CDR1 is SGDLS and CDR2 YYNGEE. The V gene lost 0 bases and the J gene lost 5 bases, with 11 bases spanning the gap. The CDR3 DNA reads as TGTGCCAGCAGCGTAGGACCCTACAGCGAGACCCAGTACTTC. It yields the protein CASSVGPYSETQYF. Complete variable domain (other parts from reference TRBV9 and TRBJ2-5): DSGVTQTPKHLITATGQRVTLRCSPRSGDLSVYWYQQSLDQGLQFLIQYYNGEERAKGNILERFSAQQFPDLHSELNLSSLELGDSALYFCASSVGPYSETQYFGPGTRLLVL.

The CDR3 spells CASSQAWEETQYF. In DNA form, the CDR3 reads TGCGCCAGCAGCCAGGCGTGGGAGGAGACCCAGTACTTC. The J gene is TRBJ2-5, the V gene TRBV4-1; a weak D match, TRBD2 (5 bases). The germline CDR1 and CDR2 sequences are MGHRA and YSYEKL. V shed 3 bases and J shed 5 bases, with 10 bases lying between them. CDR3 length equals 13 residues.

CDR3: CASSLRVQSSGRPYEQYF. The CDR3 nucleotides read TGTGCCAGCAGCCTTCGAGTGCAGTCTAGCGGGAGGCCTTACGAGCAGTACTTC. The chain links TRBV27 to TRBJ2-7, with 11 bases that match TRBD2. Germline V CDR1 and CDR2: MNHEY, SMNVEV (reference sequence). Trimming removed 6 bases from V and 4 bases from J; junction bases left unmatched: 17. This CDR3 spans 18 amino acids.

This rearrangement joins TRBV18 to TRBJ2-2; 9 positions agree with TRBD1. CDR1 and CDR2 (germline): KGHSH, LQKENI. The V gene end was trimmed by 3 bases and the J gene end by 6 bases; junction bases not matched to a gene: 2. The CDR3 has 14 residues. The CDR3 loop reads CASSPGQGSGELFF. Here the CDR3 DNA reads TGTGCCAGCTCACCGGGACAGGGATCCGGGGAGCTGTTTTTT.

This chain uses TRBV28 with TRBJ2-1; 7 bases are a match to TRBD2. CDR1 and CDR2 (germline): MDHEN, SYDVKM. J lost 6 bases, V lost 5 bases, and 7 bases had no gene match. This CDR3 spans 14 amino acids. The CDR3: CASSGLVSSNEQFF. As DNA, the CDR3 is TGTGCCAGCAGTGGACTAGTGAGTTCCAATGAGCAGTTCTTC.

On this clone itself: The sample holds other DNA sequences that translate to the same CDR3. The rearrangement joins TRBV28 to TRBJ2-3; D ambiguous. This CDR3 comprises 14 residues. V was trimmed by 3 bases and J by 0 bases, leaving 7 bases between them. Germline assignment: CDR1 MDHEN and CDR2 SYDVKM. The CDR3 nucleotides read TGTGCCAGCAGTTTTTTAGAAAGCACAGATACGCAGTATTTT. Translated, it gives CASSFLESTDTQYF.

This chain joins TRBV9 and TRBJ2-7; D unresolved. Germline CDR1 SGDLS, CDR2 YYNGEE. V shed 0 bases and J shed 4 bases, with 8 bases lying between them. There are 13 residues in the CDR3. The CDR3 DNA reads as TGTGCCAGCAGCGTAGGGCCGCAATACGAGCAGTACTTC. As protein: CASSVGPQYEQYF. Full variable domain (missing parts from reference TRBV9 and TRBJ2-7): DSGVTQTPKHLITATGQRVTLRCSPRSGDLSVYWYQQSLDQGLQFLIQYYNGEERAKGNILERFSAQQFPDLHSELNLSSLELGDSALYFCASSVGPQYEQYFGPGTRLTVT.

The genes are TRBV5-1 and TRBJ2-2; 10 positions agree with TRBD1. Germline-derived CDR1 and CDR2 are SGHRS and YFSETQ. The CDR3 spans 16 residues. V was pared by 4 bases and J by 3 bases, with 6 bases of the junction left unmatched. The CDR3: CASSRRGTGDTGELFF. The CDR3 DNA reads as TGCGCCAGCAGCCGCCGGGGGACAGGGGACACCGGGGAGCTGTTTTTT.

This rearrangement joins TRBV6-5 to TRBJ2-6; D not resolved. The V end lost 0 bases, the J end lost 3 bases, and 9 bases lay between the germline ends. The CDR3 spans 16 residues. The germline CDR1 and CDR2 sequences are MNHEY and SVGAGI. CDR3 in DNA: TGTGCCAGCAGTTACTCTCCCGCGGTTGGGGCCAACGTCCTGACTTTC. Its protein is CASSYSPAVGANVLTF.

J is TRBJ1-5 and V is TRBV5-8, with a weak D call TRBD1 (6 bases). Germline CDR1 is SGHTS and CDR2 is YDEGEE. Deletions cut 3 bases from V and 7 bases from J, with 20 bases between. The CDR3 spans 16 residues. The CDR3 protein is CASSSRYRVSEQPQHF. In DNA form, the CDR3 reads TGTGCCAGCAGCTCCCGGTACAGGGTCTCGGAGCAGCCCCAGCATTTT.

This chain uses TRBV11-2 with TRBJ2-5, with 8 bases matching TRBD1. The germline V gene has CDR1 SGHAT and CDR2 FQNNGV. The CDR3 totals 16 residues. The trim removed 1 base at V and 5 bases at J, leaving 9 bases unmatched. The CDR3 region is CASSLGFGQGTETQYF. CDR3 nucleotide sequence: TGTGCCAGCAGCTTAGGGTTTGGACAGGGTACGGAGACCCAGTACTTC.

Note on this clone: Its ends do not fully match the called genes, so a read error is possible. The CDR3 loop is CCWDRGERVGYTF. The CDR3 DNA sequence: TGCTGCTGGGACAGGGGCGAGAGGGTTGGCTACACCTTC. This chain joins TRBV19 and TRBJ1-2, with 10 bases identical to TRBD1. The CDR3 has 13 amino acids. The germline CDR1 and CDR2 sequences are LNHDA and SQIVND (reference sequence).

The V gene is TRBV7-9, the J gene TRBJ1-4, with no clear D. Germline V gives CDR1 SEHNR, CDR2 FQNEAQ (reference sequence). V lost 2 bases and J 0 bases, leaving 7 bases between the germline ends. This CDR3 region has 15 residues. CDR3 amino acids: CASSLTAATNEKLFF. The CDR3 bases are TGTGCCAGCAGCTTAACAGCCGCAACTAATGAAAAACTGTTTTTT.

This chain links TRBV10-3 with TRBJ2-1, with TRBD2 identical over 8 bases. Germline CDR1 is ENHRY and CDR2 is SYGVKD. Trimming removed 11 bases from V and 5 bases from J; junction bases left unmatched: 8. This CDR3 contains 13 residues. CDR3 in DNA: TGTGCCTCGGCTAGCGGGTTGAACAATGAGCAGTTCTTC. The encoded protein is CASASGLNNEQFF.

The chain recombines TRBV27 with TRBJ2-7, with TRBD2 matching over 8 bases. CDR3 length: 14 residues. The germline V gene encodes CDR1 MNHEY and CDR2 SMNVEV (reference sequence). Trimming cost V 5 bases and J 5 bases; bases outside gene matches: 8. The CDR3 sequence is CASSTLAVGDEQYF. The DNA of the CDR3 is TGTGCCAGCAGTACACTAGCGGTGGGTGACGAGCAGTACTTC.

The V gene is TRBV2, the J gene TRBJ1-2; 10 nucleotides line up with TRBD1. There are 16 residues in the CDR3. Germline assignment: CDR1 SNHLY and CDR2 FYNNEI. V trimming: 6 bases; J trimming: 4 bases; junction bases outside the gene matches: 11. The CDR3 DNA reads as TGTGCCAGCAGGGAGACAGGGGGCGCGTCTACCTATGGCTACACCTTC. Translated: CASRETGGASTYGYTF.

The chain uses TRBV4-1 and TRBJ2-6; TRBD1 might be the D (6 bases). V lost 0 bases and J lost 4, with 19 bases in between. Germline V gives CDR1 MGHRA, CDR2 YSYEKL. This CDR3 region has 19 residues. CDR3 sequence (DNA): TGCGCCAGCAGCCAAGATCGGGGCACAGGGAAGGCGGGGGCCAACGTCCTGACTTTC. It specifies CASSQDRGTGKAGANVLTF.